What follows are 17 T cell receptor beta chains derived from one specimen sequenced in a study of cytomegalovirus exposure and HLA in healthy donors. 60 Vbeta and 13 Jbeta primers were used in PCR. The table came from immunoSEQ multiplex PCR; TCRdb's copy has only in-frame clones and leaves some out. The table has 55,000 to 70,000 clones, 70% to 75% seen once; the top ten hold under 7%. The sample taken for sequencing was PBMCs. Source of these receptors: a woman in her thirties in good health and CMV-seronegative.

This clone appeared a single time. V usage is TRBV2 and J usage is TRBJ2-4; unclear D gene. Germline CDR1 SNHLY, CDR2 FYNNEI. With 2 bases removed from V and 7 bases from J, the gap between germline ends came to 6 bases. The CDR3 has 12 amino acids. The CDR3 loop is CASSEITNIQYF. CDR3 bases: TGTGCCAGCAGTGAAATAACTAACATTCAGTACTTC.

The rearrangement joins TRBV6-5 to TRBJ1-4, with D possibly TRBD1 on 5 matching bases. The CDR3 is 14 residues long. Germline-derived CDR1 and CDR2 are MNHEY and SVGAGI. Trimming removed 2 bases from V and 5 bases from J, with 9 bases in between. CDR3 sequence: CASSYDSPNEKLFF. The CDR3 DNA sequence: TGTGCCAGCAGTTACGACAGCCCCAATGAAAAACTGTTTTTT.

The chain uses TRBV20-1 and TRBJ1-1; D gene ambiguous. The CDR3 runs to 11 residues. Looked up from germline, CDR1 is DFQATT and CDR2 is SNEGSKA (reference sequence). The CDR3 spells CSLAVNTEAFF. The CDR3 coding sequence is TGCAGCCTGGCAGTGAACACTGAAGCTTTCTTT.

The rearrangement uses TRBV11-3 and TRBJ2-1, with a possible D match to TRBD2 (6 bases). This CDR3 contains 16 residues. The V and J ends lost 2 bases and 7 bases respectively, with 18 bases between them. CDR1 is SGHNT and CDR2 is YENEEA in the germline V gene. The CDR3 coding sequence is TGTGCCAGCAGCTTAAAACGGGGGAACTCAGGGAATGAGCAGTTCTTC. Its protein product is CASSLKRGNSGNEQFF.

This clone was observed a single time. CDR3 nucleotides: TGTGCCAGCAGCCCGATCAGGGGGCGCGGGAATGGCTACACCTTC. It encodes CASSPIRGRGNGYTF. The J gene is TRBJ1-2, the V gene TRBV7-2; 8 nucleotides line up with TRBD1. V dropped 5 bases and J dropped 6; count of bases not matched to a gene: 11. Germline values: CDR1 SGHTA, CDR2 FQGNSA. The CDR3 has 15 residues.

This clone was found a few times. The V call is TRBV25-1, the J call TRBJ1-1; TRBD1 might be the D (6 bases). V gave up 4 bases and J gave up 4 bases, with 10 bases separating them. The CDR3 totals 13 residues. Germline V gives CDR1 MGHDK, CDR2 SYGVNS. The CDR3 DNA reads as TGTGCCAGCAGTGTGCAGGGGAGCACTGAAGCTTTCTTT. Amino acids: CASSVQGSTEAFF.

The genes are TRBV25-1 and TRBJ2-1; the D is unclear. This CDR3 region has 14 residues. The germline gives CDR1 MGHDK, CDR2 SYGVNS. The germline V and J ends were trimmed by 6 bases and 6 bases, with 15 bases remaining between them. The CDR3 coding sequence is TGTGCCAGCAGATCGAATTCTACCGGCAATGAGCAGTTCTTC. Encoded protein: CASRSNSTGNEQFF.

This clone was detected a few times. Other DNA sequences from this sample encode an identical CDR3 as well. This sequence joins TRBV19 and TRBJ2-1, with D unclear. With 5 bases removed from V and 3 bases from J, the gap between germline ends came to 8 bases. The CDR3 length is 13 residues. Germline values: CDR1 LNHDA, CDR2 SQIVND (reference sequence). The CDR3 spells CASSFTGYNEQFF. The CDR3 DNA sequence: TGTGCCAGTAGTTTCACTGGCTACAATGAGCAGTTCTTC.

The V and J genes are TRBV6-1 and TRBJ1-1, with 7 bases aligning to TRBD1. Trimming took 6 bases from V and 0 from J; bases not matched to a gene: 7. Germline V CDR1 and CDR2: MNHNS, SASEGT. CDR3 size: 15 residues. The CDR3 region is CASSPSGTVNTEAFF. CDR3 bases: TGTGCCAGCAGCCCCTCCGGGACAGTGAACACTGAAGCTTTCTTT.

The V gene is TRBV7-9, the J gene TRBJ2-5, with 10 bases fitting TRBD2. CDR1 SEHNR and CDR2 FQNEAQ come from the germline V gene (reference sequence). V shed 4 bases and J 5 bases; nucleotides not matched to a gene: 1. The CDR3 length is 13 residues. As DNA, the CDR3 is TGTGCCAGCAGCTCGGGACTAGCGGAGACCCAGTACTTC. It codes for CASSSGLAETQYF.

Here the CDR3 reads CASSLGSGPQYV. The CDR3 coding sequence is TGTGCCAGCAGCTTAGGCTCAGGGCCGCAGTACGTC. V and J are TRBV13 and TRBJ2-7, with a weak D call TRBD1 (5 bases). V was clipped by 0 bases and J by 9 bases, with 9 bases between them. CDR3 size: 12 residues. Germline V gene lookup returns CDR1 PRHDT and CDR2 FYEKMQ (reference sequence).

This clone was recorded a few times. The chain joins TRBV5-8 to TRBJ1-2; D call uncertain. The CDR3 sequence is 12 residues long. V gave up 1 base and J gave up 5 bases, with 6 bases separating them. Germline V gene sequence: CDR1 SGHTS, CDR2 YDEGEE. The CDR3 spells CASSLSHYGYTF. CDR3 coding DNA: TGTGCCAGCAGCTTGTCCCATTATGGCTACACCTTC.

The V and J genes are TRBV7-9 and TRBJ1-2; D unresolved. V lost 3 bases and J 3 bases, leaving 8 bases between the germline ends. This CDR3 region has 13 residues. CDR1 SEHNR and CDR2 FQNEAQ come from the germline V gene (reference sequence). CDR3 DNA sequence: TGTGCCAGCAGCTTCCCAGGATACTATGGCTACACCTTC. Its protein product is CASSFPGYYGYTF.

The chain employs TRBV10-3 and TRBJ2-7, with 8 nucleotides matching TRBD1. This CDR3 spans 13 amino acids. The germline CDR1 and CDR2 sequences are ENHRY and SYGVKD. The V gene end was trimmed by 8 bases and the J gene end by 3 bases; junction bases not matched to a gene: 6. CDR3 bases: TGTGCCATCGGACAGGGTGTTGACTACGAGCAGTACTTC. Encoded protein: CAIGQGVDYEQYF.

This clone was observed a handful of times. The CDR3 DNA follows: TGTGCCAGCAGCACAGGGGGCTCCTATAATTCACCCCTCCACTTT. Residues: CASSTGGSYNSPLHF. The rearrangement uses TRBV7-6 and TRBJ1-6; 8 positions agree with TRBD1. There are 15 residues in the CDR3. The V gene end was trimmed by 5 bases and the J gene end by 0 bases; junction bases not matched to a gene: 0. The germline V gene encodes CDR1 SGHVS and CDR2 FNYEAQ.

The rearrangement uses TRBV6-4 and TRBJ1-5; D is possibly TRBD1 (6 bases). The CDR3 extends over 14 amino acids. Per germline, CDR1 MRHNA and CDR2 SNTAGT. Trimming shortened V by 6 bases and J by 2 bases, and 11 bases separated the two germline ends. The CDR3 protein is CASSQQGGNQPQHF. The CDR3, as DNA: TGTGCCAGCAGCCAACAGGGTGGCAATCAGCCCCAGCATTTT.

This clone was counted a single time. CDR3 loop: CASNLFAGEVSHEQYF. The CDR3 DNA follows: TGTGCCAGCAACCTCTTCGCGGGAGAGGTTTCCCACGAGCAGTACTTC. The chain uses TRBV27 and TRBJ2-7; the match to TRBD2 covers 7 bases. The CDR3 runs to 16 residues. In germline, CDR1 is MNHEY, CDR2 SMNVEV (reference sequence). The trim removed 7 bases at V and 5 bases at J, leaving 17 bases unmatched.